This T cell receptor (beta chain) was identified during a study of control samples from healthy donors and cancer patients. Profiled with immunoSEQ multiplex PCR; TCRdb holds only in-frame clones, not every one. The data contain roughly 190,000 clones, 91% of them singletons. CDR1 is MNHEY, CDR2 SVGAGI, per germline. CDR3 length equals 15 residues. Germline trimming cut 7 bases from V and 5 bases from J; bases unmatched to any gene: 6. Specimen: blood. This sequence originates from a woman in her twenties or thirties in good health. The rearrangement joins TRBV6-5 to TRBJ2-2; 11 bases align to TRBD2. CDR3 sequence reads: CASNLLAGDTGELFF. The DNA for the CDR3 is TGTGCCAGCAACTTACTAGCGGGAGATACCGGGGAGCTGTTTTTT.